The 27 T cell receptor beta chains below were found in one sample sequenced in a study of blood T cell repertoires in COVID-19. Generated by immunoSEQ multiplex PCR, the TCRdb table keeps only in-frame clones and is missing some. The repertoire holds around 170,000 clones, with roughly three quarters as singletons. Sequencing was performed on peripheral blood. These receptor sequences come from a woman older than 75 with COVID-19, enrolled during active disease.

V is TRBV5-1 and J is TRBJ2-5; D uncertain. The CDR3 contains 13 residues. Trimming stripped 0 bases from V and 5 bases from J, with 8 bases between. CDR1 and CDR2 from the germline V gene are SGHRS and YFSETQ. The CDR3: CASSLGGMETQYF. The CDR3 coding sequence is TGCGCCAGCAGCTTGGGAGGAATGGAGACCCAGTACTTC.

This clone was detected only once. This rearrangement joins TRBV4-1 to TRBJ2-1, with TRBD2 matching 8 bases. The length of the CDR3 is 15 residues. Trimming cost V 4 bases and J 8 bases; bases outside gene matches: 10. Germline V gives CDR1 MGHRA, CDR2 YSYEKL. The CDR3 DNA sequence: TGCGCCAGCAGCCCCCACCCGACTAGCGTGGATGAGCAGTTCTTC. Translating it yields CASSPHPTSVDEQFF.

The rearrangement links TRBV29-1 to TRBJ2-1, with 7 bases matching TRBD1. The CDR3 runs to 14 residues. V was pared by 3 bases and J by 5 bases, with 7 bases of the junction left unmatched. Germline lookup yields CDR1 SQVTM and CDR2 ANQGSEA. The CDR3 loop is CSVDRSGGNNEQFF. In DNA, the CDR3 is TGCAGCGTTGATCGTTCAGGGGGTAACAATGAGCAGTTCTTC.

This clone showed up just once. The V and J genes are TRBV18 and TRBJ2-7, with D tentatively TRBD2 (6 bases). This CDR3 has 15 amino acids. V was cut by 3 bases and J by 3 bases, with 15 bases left in between. In germline, CDR1 is KGHSH, CDR2 LQKENI. The CDR3 coding sequence is TGTGCCAGCTCACCGGGCACGGGGGTTGGCTACGAGCAGTACTTC. Residues: CASSPGTGVGYEQYF.

The J gene is TRBJ2-7, the V gene TRBV5-4; 8 bases agree with TRBD2. The CDR3 consists of 15 residues. Germline CDR1 and CDR2: SGHNT and YYREEE (reference sequence). The trim removed 4 bases at V and 2 bases at J, leaving 8 bases unmatched. CDR3 bases: TGTGCCAGCAGCCCCGGGGGGGCGGGAGCCTACGAGCAGTACTTC. Its translation: CASSPGGAGAYEQYF.

This CDR3 reads CASSITVDPGGNYGYTF. The CDR3, as DNA: TGTGCCAGCAGCATTACAGTAGACCCCGGTGGTAACTATGGCTACACCTTC. The rearrangement uses TRBV3-1 (or the pseudogene TRBV3-2) and TRBJ1-2; D is uncertain. Trimming removed 5 bases from V and 1 base from J, with 20 bases in between. This CDR3 contains 17 residues. Germline V lookup: CDR1 LGHDT, CDR2 YNNKEL (reference sequence).

The genes are TRBV11-3 and TRBJ1-5; D might be TRBD1 (5 bases). The CDR3 has 18 residues. From germline, CDR1 is SGHNT and CDR2 YENEEA. With 0 bases removed from V and 0 bases from J, the gap between germline ends came to 15 bases. In DNA, the CDR3 is TGTGCCAGCAGCTTAGATAAAAAGTATAGGGGTAGCAATCAGCCCCAGCATTTT. Translating it yields CASSLDKKYRGSNQPQHF.

The chain carries TRBV19 and TRBJ1-1; maybe TRBD1 (5 bases). The germline CDR1 and CDR2 sequences are LNHDA and SQIVND (reference sequence). Trimming shortened V by 5 bases and J by 0 bases, and 16 bases separated the two germline ends. This CDR3 region has 16 residues. In DNA, the CDR3 is TGTGCCAGTAGTGACCCCGGAGGGACGGTGAACACTGAAGCTTTCTTT. It codes for CASSDPGGTVNTEAFF.

This sequence joins TRBV5-5 and TRBJ1-4, with D unclear. The CDR3 is 16 residues long. Germline values: CDR1 SGHKS, CDR2 YYEKEE (reference sequence). V was cut by 0 bases and J by 0 bases, with 9 bases left in between. CDR3 nucleotide sequence: TGTGCCAGCAGCTTGGATCAGTTTGCAACTAATGAAAAACTGTTTTTT. As protein: CASSLDQFATNEKLFF.

This clone was observed a single time. The rearrangement uses TRBV7-3 and TRBJ2-3; 8 nucleotides match TRBD2. The J segment lost 8 bases and the V segment lost 3 bases, leaving 10 bases of the junction unmatched. CDR1 is SGHTA and CDR2 is FQGTGA in the germline V gene. There are 15 residues in the CDR3. The CDR3 reads CASSLLGGALGTQYF. The CDR3 DNA follows: TGTGCCAGCAGCTTGCTCGGGGGGGCCTTAGGTACGCAGTATTTT.

This chain links TRBV12-3 or TRBV12-4 with TRBJ2-7, with TRBD1 as a possible D gene (5 bases). CDR3 length: 11 amino acids. Trimming removed 10 bases at V and 6 bases at J, with 13 bases between. CDR3 amino acids: CAILKGLEQYF. CDR3 coding DNA: TGTGCCATCCTCAAGGGGCTCGAGCAGTACTTC.

Only a few counts were recorded for this clone. The V call is TRBV18, the J call TRBJ2-1; 10 positions match TRBD2. The ends lost 4 bases at V and 9 bases at J; junction bases unmatched: 12. Germline V gene lookup returns CDR1 KGHSH and CDR2 LQKENI. The CDR3 is 16 residues long. Here the CDR3 DNA reads TGTGCCAGCTCACGGGGGAGAGCGGGGGGGCCGCGTGAGCAGTTCTTC. It encodes CASSRGRAGGPREQFF. Combining the CDR3 with reference TRBV18 and TRBJ2-1 gives the whole variable domain NAGVMQNPRHLVRRRGQEARLRCSPMKGHSHVYWYRQLPEEGLKFMVYLQKENIIDESGMPKERFSAEFPKEGPSILRIQQVVRGDSAAYFCASSRGRAGGPREQFFGPGTRLTVL.

The CDR3 region is CAWSGRGAANEKLFF. As DNA, the CDR3 is TGTGCCTGGAGTGGAAGGGGCGCGGCTAATGAAAAACTGTTTTTT. V usage is TRBV30 and J usage is TRBJ1-4; TRBD1 is a possible D gene (5 bases). The CDR3 runs to 15 residues. In germline, CDR1 is GTSNPN, CDR2 SVGIG (reference sequence). Trimming removed 1 base at V and 3 bases at J, with 12 bases between.

This clone appeared a few times. J is TRBJ2-3 and V is TRBV5-6; 9 bases map to TRBD1. The CDR3 loop spans 16 amino acids. CDR1 and CDR2 from the germline V gene are SGHDT and YYEEEE. The V segment lost 2 bases and the J segment 0 bases; nucleotides outside the gene matches: 4. The CDR3 DNA reads TGTGCCAGCAGCTTCGGGACAGGGCCTAGCACAGATACGCAGTATTTT. Translating it yields CASSFGTGPSTDTQYF.

The V gene is TRBV7-6, the J gene TRBJ1-1; tentative D call: TRBD1 (6 bases). The CDR3 loop spans 15 amino acids. V was trimmed by 0 bases and J by 3 bases, leaving 11 bases between them. CDR1 SGHVS and CDR2 FNYEAQ come from the germline V gene. The CDR3 nucleotides read TGTGCCAGCAGCTTAGCGCCAGGGGCGGACACTGAAGCTTTCTTT. Translated: CASSLAPGADTEAFF.

The chain recombines TRBV5-8 with TRBJ2-6; 10 bases are a match to TRBD1. V trimming: 0 bases; J trimming: 4 bases; junction bases outside the gene matches: 4. Germline CDR1 is SGHTS and CDR2 is YDEGEE. The CDR3 spans 17 residues. The CDR3 loop reads CASSLAGTGVGANVLTF. CDR3 in DNA: TGTGCCAGCAGCTTGGCCGGGACAGGGGTCGGGGCCAACGTCCTGACTTTC.

The V gene is TRBV6-5, the J gene TRBJ1-2; D not resolved. The V end lost 3 bases, the J end lost 6 bases, and 14 bases lay between the germline ends. The length of the CDR3 is 14 residues. Per germline, CDR1 MNHEY and CDR2 SVGAGI. CDR3 bases: TGTGCCAGCAGTTATAACAGTCAGTTCAATGGCTACACCTTC. It specifies CASSYNSQFNGYTF.

This chain links TRBV11-2 with TRBJ2-3, with TRBD2 matching over 7 bases. CDR1 is SGHAT and CDR2 is FQNNGV in the germline V gene. CDR3 length: 15 amino acids. V shed 3 bases and J 2 bases; nucleotides not matched to a gene: 5. The CDR3 reads CASSFGGGFTDTQYF. The DNA for the CDR3 is TGTGCCAGCAGCTTTGGGGGGGGGTTCACAGATACGCAGTATTTT. Filled out from reference TRBV11-2 and TRBJ2-3, the complete variable domain reads EAGVAQSPRYKIIEKRQSVAFWCNPISGHATLYWYQQILGQGPKLLIQFQNNGVVDDSQLPKDRFSAERLKGVDSTLKIQPAKLEDSAVYLCASSFGGGFTDTQYFGPGTRLTVL.

The chain has TRBV2 and TRBJ2-5, with 16 bases that match TRBD2. The CDR3 has 17 residues. CDR1 SNHLY and CDR2 FYNNEI come from the germline V gene. With V trimmed by 6 bases and J by 4 bases, 8 bases remained unmatched. CDR3 DNA sequence: TGTGCCAGCAGAGCCGGGACTAGCGGGAGGGCCCGAGAGACCCAGTACTTC. Its translation: CASRAGTSGRARETQYF.

The chain links TRBV6-1 to TRBJ2-2; D is perhaps TRBD2 (6 bases). The V gene's germline CDR1 is MNHNS and CDR2 SASEGT. This CDR3 contains 16 residues. Deletions cut 2 bases from V and 4 bases from J, with 14 bases between. The CDR3 nucleotides are TGTGCCAGCAGTGAATGGAACGGGGGTGGCACCGGGGAGCTGTTTTTT. Amino acid sequence: CASSEWNGGGTGELFF.

The rearrangement links TRBV19 to TRBJ2-5; 7 bases are a match to TRBD2. Unmatched junction bases numbered 7, after V lost 3 bases and J lost 0 bases. Germline V gene data show CDR1 as LNHDA and CDR2 as SQIVND (reference sequence). The CDR3 extends over 16 amino acids. CDR3 nucleotides: TGTGCCAGTAGTATCTCGGTAGCGGGCGACCAAGAGACCCAGTACTTC. This translates into CASSISVAGDQETQYF.

The V and J genes are TRBV11-2 and TRBJ2-1; 7 bases map to TRBD1. The germline gives CDR1 SGHAT, CDR2 FQNNGV. The CDR3 sequence is 15 residues long. After removal of 1 base from V and 6 bases from J, the junction contained 6 bases not matched to a gene. This CDR3 reads CASSLARGRANEQFF. The CDR3 bases are TGTGCCAGCAGCTTAGCGAGGGGGCGGGCCAATGAGCAGTTCTTC.

The V call is TRBV10-3, the J call TRBJ1-3; D is possibly TRBD1 (5 bases). CDR1 is ENHRY, CDR2 SYGVKD, per germline. CDR3 length: 15 residues. The ends were cut back, 3 bases at V and 2 bases at J, with 11 bases in the middle. The CDR3 region is CAISDEPDTGNTIYF. CDR3 nucleotides: TGTGCCATCAGTGACGAGCCGGACACTGGAAACACCATATATTTT.

The chain combines TRBV24-1 with TRBJ1-1; a weak D match, TRBD1 (5 bases). CDR1 is KGHDR, CDR2 SFDVKD, per germline. V was trimmed by 2 bases and J by 5 bases, leaving 14 bases between them. The CDR3 totals 15 residues. The CDR3 protein is CATSDYGERGTEAFF. The CDR3 DNA follows: TGTGCCACCAGTGATTACGGGGAGCGGGGGACTGAAGCTTTCTTT.

The chain couples TRBV25-1 to TRBJ1-2; 10 nucleotides agree with TRBD1. The J segment lost 6 bases and the V segment lost 1 base, leaving 2 bases of the junction unmatched. The CDR3 loop spans 14 amino acids. CDR1 MGHDK and CDR2 SYGVNS come from the germline V gene. CDR3 sequence (DNA): TGTGCCAGCAGTGAATTCGGGACAGGGGATGGCTACACCTTC. Translating gives CASSEFGTGDGYTF.

The chain recombines TRBV29-1 with TRBJ2-1, with D possibly TRBD1 on 6 matching bases. The CDR3 contains 12 residues. From germline, CDR1 is SQVTM and CDR2 ANQGSEA. V was clipped by 4 bases and J by 2 bases, with 6 bases between them. As DNA, the CDR3 is TGCAGCGTTGGGACAGCCTACAATGAGCAGTTCTTC. Translation: CSVGTAYNEQFF.

The gene calls are TRBV5-4 and TRBJ1-1; 7 nucleotides line up with TRBD1. Unmatched junction bases numbered 0, after V lost 0 bases and J lost 1 base. The CDR3 has 14 amino acids. Germline V gene sequence: CDR1 SGHNT, CDR2 YYREEE (reference sequence). The DNA for the CDR3 is TGTGCCAGCAGCTTGGGGACAGGGAACACTGAAGCTTTCTTT. It is translated as CASSLGTGNTEAFF.